These T cell receptor beta chains were read from a single sample in a study of blood T cell repertoires in COVID-19. Only in-frame clones appear in the TCRdb table, and some are missing; sequencing was by immunoSEQ multiplex PCR. The table includes fewer than 110,000 clones, 84% detected once. The sample consisted of peripheral blood. These receptors were taken from a human donor in a cohort sampled during active COVID-19. Each CDR3 is given with its conserved first and last residue. A D gene is named only where the DNA matches it firmly. Size tells how often a clone was seen (once, few, many) or the class of an expanded clone, and some rows leave it out.

j_gene | d_gene | v_gene | abundance | CDR3nt | CDR3aa
TRBJ2-1 | - | TRBV7-3 | few | TGTGCCAGCAGCCCCGGGTCCTACAATGAGCAGTTCTTC | CASSPGSYNEQFF
TRBJ2-2 | - | TRBV5-6 | - | TGTGCCAGCAGCTTGGGAAGCCTCGGGGAGCTGTTTTTT | CASSLGSLGELFF
TRBJ2-3 | TRBD1 | TRBV18 | once | TGTGCCAGCTCACCTCAACAGGGGACAGATACGCAGTATTTT | CASSPQQGTDTQYF
TRBJ1-1 | - | TRBV10-3 | - | TGTGCCATCAAGCGGGACACAACCACTGAAGCTTTCTTT | CAIKRDTTTEAFF
TRBJ1-5 | TRBD1 | TRBV6-5 | - | TGTGCCAGCACTACAGGGGTAAATCAGCCCCAGCATTTT | CASTTGVNQPQHF
TRBJ2-5 | TRBD2 | TRBV7-2 | - | TGTGCCAGCAGCCAAGGACTAGCGTCACAAGAGACCCAGTACTTC | CASSQGLASQETQYF
TRBJ2-1 | TRBD2 | TRBV5-4 | - | TGTGCCAGCAGCTTGGTCGCTCGAGGACTAGCACCTGAGCAGTTCTTC | CASSLVARGLAPEQFF
TRBJ1-5 | - | TRBV19 | - | TGTGCCAGTAGTATATCAGGGGTTAGCAATCAGCCCCAGCATTTT | CASSISGVSNQPQHF
TRBJ1-2 | TRBD1 | TRBV24-1 | - | TGTGCCACCAGTGAAAAGGACAGGAGCGGCTACACCTTC | CATSEKDRSGYTF
TRBJ1-1 | - | TRBV5-4 | - | TGTGCCAGCAGCCCGGCAGGGCGGACTGAAGCTTTCTTT | CASSPAGRTEAFF
TRBJ2-1 | TRBD2 | TRBV18 | - | TGTGCCAGCTCACAAGGGACTAGCGGGATCAATGAGCAGTTCTTC | CASSQGTSGINEQFF
TRBJ1-3 | - | TRBV3-1/TRBV3-2 | - | TGTGCCAGCAGCTCACCACCCCCTAGCTCTGGAAACACCATATATTTT | CASSSPPPSSGNTIYF
TRBJ1-3 | - | TRBV7-2 | - | TGTGCCAGCAGGCCTGTTGGGAGCTCTGGAAACACCATATATTTT | CASRPVGSSGNTIYF
TRBJ2-7 | - | TRBV10-3 | - | TGTGCCATCAGTGAGTCACCAGGAGGAAACGAGCAGTACTTC | CAISESPGGNEQYF
TRBJ2-1 | TRBD1 | TRBV3-1/TRBV3-2 | - | TGTGCCAGCAGCCAACCGGGACAGGTGAGCTCCTACAATGAGCAGTTCTTC | CASSQPGQVSSYNEQFF
TRBJ2-2 | TRBD2 | TRBV7-2 | few | TGTGCCAGCAGCTCTAGCGGGAGGAACACCGGGGAGCTGTTTTTT | CASSSSGRNTGELFF
TRBJ2-7 | - | TRBV4-2 | - | TGTGCCAGCAGCCCCGGCCGAGACAGGTCATACGAGCAGTACTTC | CASSPGRDRSYEQYF
TRBJ2-7 | - | TRBV2 | few | TGTGCCAGCAGTGGTCCCGGGGGACAGCAGTACTTC | CASSGPGGQQYF
TRBJ2-3 | TRBD2 | TRBV2 | once | TGTGCCAGCAGGAGGGACTATGATACGCAGTATTTT | CASRRDYDTQYF
TRBJ2-7 | - | TRBV27 | - | TGTGCCAGCAGTTTAACCTACCCGGCCTACGAGCAGTACTTC | CASSLTYPAYEQYF
TRBJ2-5 | - | TRBV24-1 | - | TGTGCCACCAGTGATGTTCCGGGACAAGAGACCCAGTACTTC | CATSDVPGQETQYF
TRBJ2-7 | - | TRBV7-9 | - | TGTGCCAGCAGCTCCGATATCAAAAGAGGGCCATTCGAGCAGTACTTC | CASSSDIKRGPFEQYF
TRBJ2-4 | - | TRBV10-3 | - | TGTGCCATCAGTGAGTCGGAGGATGGGGCCAAAAACATTCAGTACTTC | CAISESEDGAKNIQYF
TRBJ2-1 | TRBD2 | TRBV3-1/TRBV3-2 | once | TGTGCCAGCAGCCAATCTCCCGGGAGGGCCTACAATGAGCAGTTCTTC | CASSQSPGRAYNEQFF
TRBJ1-1 | - | TRBV18 | - | TGTGCCAGCTCACCAGGGGGCAGTGGGAACACTGAAGCTTTCTTT | CASSPGGSGNTEAFF
TRBJ2-3 | - | TRBV9 | - | TGTGCCAGCAGCGTAGGAGTGGGAGACACAGATACGCAGTATTTT | CASSVGVGDTDTQYF